The T cell receptor (beta chain) described here comes from a study of tissue T cells after allogeneic stem cell transplantation. Study-wide findings and caveats: Limitations included a small, clinically heterogeneous cohort and limited sampling depth. In patients and mice, blood and spleen missed much of tissue repertoire. Across patients, clones rarely overlapped, yet motif clusters were shared tissue-specifically.

The table lists this clone with a few counts. Its antigen is as yet unknown. Mouse germline and gene names are used. The read falls 1 residue short of the CDR3 end, and the missing part is taken from the germline J gene. Method: immunoSEQ multiplex PCR; TCRdb's copy keeps in-frame clones and lacks some. The sample holds around 51,000 clones, about three quarters seen once. The CDR3 has 15 amino acids. V lost 3 bases and J lost 1, with 10 bases in between. Germline CDR1 reads NSQYPW; CDR2 reads LRSPGD (reference sequence). The gene calls are TRBV1 and TRBJ1-3, with D possibly matching TRBD1 (5 bases). The sequencing sample was made of sorted cells pooled from one or two spleens. The source is a pool of C57BL/6 mice in good health. This chain's CDR3 is CTCSAPRESGNTLYF. The DNA read from the CDR3 is TGCACCTGCAGTGCCCCCAGGGAATCTGGAAATACGCTCTAT.